This entry features one TCR beta chain sequence. The antigen is undetermined. cDNA libraries for TCR beta contained unique molecular identifiers. Via MiXCR, TCRdb re-called the PCR reads, giving one row per CDR3 protein. The sample yields roughly 620,000 distinct CDR3 sequences, roughly two fifths seen once. The data belong to a study of post-analysis software for immune sequencing data. Overall study results and limits: Controls had lower frequencies than patients of about 5 TRBV segments, which included TRBV5-6, TRBV5-1 and TRBV20-1.

This CDR3 is built from 15 residues. CDR1 is SGHAT and CDR2 is FQNNGV in the germline V gene. Trimming took 0 bases from V and 3 from J; bases not matched to a gene: 2. Material for sequencing was blood. The gene calls are TRBV11-2 and TRBJ2-1; TRBD2 matches at 7 bases. This TCR was recovered from a girl between 5 and 17 years old with multiple sclerosis. The CDR3: CASSLEAGLYNEQFF. The CDR3 nucleotides read TGTGCCAGCAGCTTAGAAGCGGGGCTCTACAATGAGCAGTTCTTC.